These 12 T cell receptor beta chains share one sample of origin, sequenced in a study of lymphopenia after photon versus proton radiotherapy. The table came from immunoSEQ multiplex PCR; TCRdb's copy has only in-frame clones and leaves some out. The sample holds about 160,000 clones, approximately 86% seen once. Sequenced here: peripheral blood, sampled from a patient treated with photon-based radiotherapy. These receptor sequences come from a man aged 45 to 65 with gastric cancer.

This clone is a singleton in its sample. V and J are TRBV7-9 and TRBJ2-5; 8 positions agree with TRBD2. CDR1 is SEHNR and CDR2 is FQNEAQ in the germline V gene (reference sequence). Trimming at V came to 2 bases and at J to 4 bases, leaving 3 bases not matched to a gene. This CDR3 has 14 residues. CDR3 DNA sequence: TGTGCCAGCAGCTTATTACGGGAGGGAGAGACCCAGTACTTC. Amino acid sequence: CASSLLREGETQYF.

The table lists this clone with a count of one. The chain combines TRBV7-9 with TRBJ1-4; TRBD1 aligns across 8 bases. V lost 5 bases, J lost 7 bases, and 6 bases stayed unmatched. This CDR3 has 14 residues. CDR1 SEHNR and CDR2 FQNEAQ come from the germline V gene (reference sequence). This CDR3 is CASSQDREREKLFF. For the CDR3, the DNA is TGTGCCAGCAGCCAGGACAGGGAGCGTGAAAAACTGTTTTTT. Full variable domain (rest looked up from reference TRBV7-9 and TRBJ1-4): DTGVSQNPRHKITKRGQNVTFRCDPISEHNRLYWYRQTLGQGPEFLTYFQNEAQLEKSRLLSDRFSAERPKGSFSTLEIQRTEQGDSAMYLCASSQDREREKLFFGSGTQLSVL.

This clone occurred once. The J gene is TRBJ1-5, the V gene TRBV5-8; D is possibly TRBD1 (6 bases). The CDR3 extends over 14 amino acids. Trimming shortened V by 4 bases and J by 6 bases, and 14 bases separated the two germline ends. From germline, CDR1 is SGHTS and CDR2 YDEGEE. CDR3 protein: CASSPGQLFQPQHF. CDR3 DNA: TGTGCCAGCAGCCCTGGACAGCTATTTCAGCCCCAGCATTTT. Complete variable domain (other parts from reference TRBV5-8 and TRBJ1-5): EAGVTQSPTHLIKTRGQQATLRCSPISGHTSVYWYQQALGLGLQFLLWYDEGEERNRGNFPPRFSGRQFPNYSSELNVNALELEDSALYLCASSPGQLFQPQHFGDGTRLSIL.

The V gene is TRBV28, the J gene TRBJ1-1, with a weak D call TRBD1 (5 bases). CDR3 length equals 14 residues. Deletions cut 8 bases from V and 5 bases from J, with 18 bases between. The V gene's germline CDR1 is MDHEN and CDR2 SYDVKM. CDR3 protein: CASQPGTVGTEAFF. The CDR3 nucleotides read TGTGCCAGCCAACCCGGGACGGTAGGTACTGAAGCTTTCTTT.

This chain uses TRBV6-5 with TRBJ1-2; D is unresolved. From germline, CDR1 is MNHEY and CDR2 SVGAGI. V was pared by 4 bases and J by 2 bases, with 5 bases between. The length of the CDR3 is 12 residues. The CDR3 spells CASSFQNYGYTF. The CDR3 DNA reads as TGTGCCAGCAGTTTCCAGAACTATGGCTACACCTTC.

As regards this clone: Additional DNA sequences in this sample encode the identical CDR3. The rearrangement joins TRBV5-1 to TRBJ2-2; TRBD2 matches at 13 bases. The CDR3 has 15 amino acids. Germline V CDR1 and CDR2: SGHRS, YFSETQ. Trimming removed 3 bases from V and 4 bases from J; junction bases left unmatched: 0. The CDR3 region has the DNA TGCGCCAGCAGCTGGACTAGCGGGAGCACCGGGGAGCTGTTTTTT. It specifies CASSWTSGSTGELFF.

The chain joins TRBV5-1 to TRBJ2-3, with TRBD2 identical over 12 bases. Germline CDR1 reads SGHRS; CDR2 reads YFSETQ. Germline trimming cut 4 bases from V and 6 bases from J; bases unmatched to any gene: 21. There are 20 residues in the CDR3. The CDR3 coding sequence is TGCGCCAGCAGCGTGTTTCCGGGGCTAGCGGGAGGGCCCTCCGTTGATACGCAGTATTTT. Its protein is CASSVFPGLAGGPSVDTQYF.

V usage is TRBV28 and J usage is TRBJ2-6, with TRBD1 matching over 9 bases. The CDR3 spans 16 residues. Germline loops: CDR1 MDHEN, CDR2 SYDVKM. Trimming cost V 6 bases and J 2 bases; bases outside gene matches: 5. In nucleotides, the CDR3 is TGTGCCAGCAGCCGGGACAGGGTACCTGGGGCCAACGTCCTGACTTTC. Translation: CASSRDRVPGANVLTF. Complete variable domain (other parts from reference TRBV28 and TRBJ2-6): DVKVTQSSRYLVKRTGEKVFLECVQDMDHENMFWYRQDPGLGLRLIYFSYDVKMKEKGDIPEGYSVSREKKERFSLILESASTNQTSMYLCASSRDRVPGANVLTFGAGSRLTVL.

V is TRBV6-5 and J is TRBJ2-7; 10 bases are shared with TRBD1. V shed 5 bases and J 1 base; nucleotides not matched to a gene: 5. This CDR3 comprises 15 residues. CDR1 MNHEY and CDR2 SVGAGI come from the germline V gene. In nucleotides, the CDR3 is TGTGCCAGCAGTCTGGGACAGGGGCTTTCCTACGAGCAGTACTTC. It encodes CASSLGQGLSYEQYF.

J is TRBJ1-1 and V is TRBV7-5; the table assigns TRBD1, which was not confirmed against the DNA. TRBV7-5 is reported as a pseudogene. The CDR3 is 13 residues long. The CDR3 here is CARSLAGRAEAFF. CDR3 in DNA: TGTGCCAGAAGCTTAGCGGGCAGGGCTGAAGCTTTCTTT.

The genes are TRBV6-4 and TRBJ2-1; TRBD2 agrees at 12 bases. CDR1 and CDR2 from the germline V gene are MRHNA and SNTAGT. The V gene end was trimmed by 0 bases and the J gene end by 8 bases; junction bases not matched to a gene: 14. The CDR3 length is 19 residues. This CDR3 reads CASSDSVIIRASGGDEQFF. In nucleotides, the CDR3 is TGTGCCAGCAGTGACTCAGTAATAATCCGGGCTAGCGGGGGGGATGAGCAGTTCTTC.

The chain is built from TRBV6-4 and TRBJ2-5, with TRBD2 as a possible D gene (6 bases). Between the trimmed V and J ends, which lost 8 bases and 1 base, there was a span of 8 bases. The CDR3 spans 12 residues. The germline CDR1 and CDR2 sequences are MRHNA and SNTAGT. DNA of the CDR3: TGTGCCAGCTGGGGACTCCAAGAGACCCAGTACTTC. Encoded protein: CASWGLQETQYF.